Below are 18 T cell receptor beta chains sequenced from a single sample in a study of early T cells in non-severe SARS-CoV-2 infection. TCRdb analysed the 5' RACE reads with MiXCR anew, one entry per CDR3 protein. This sample has roughly 52,000 distinct CDR3 sequences, with around 7% found just once. The specimen comprised whole blood, sampled at baseline. The origin of the receptors is an adult who was a healthcare worker with PCR-confirmed SARS-CoV-2 infection or an uninfected control (not recorded which).

As to this clonotype: This may stem from a read error, because a much larger clone lies one nucleotide away. This chain connects TRBV4-3 to TRBJ2-1; D gene unclear. The CDR3 has 14 amino acids. With 0 bases removed from V and 8 bases from J, the gap between germline ends came to 11 bases. Germline CDR1 and CDR2: LGHNA and YSLEER. CDR3 in amino acids: CASSQDIRYDEQFF. CDR3 in DNA: TGCGCCAGCAGCCAAGATATACGGTACGATGAGCAGTTCTTC.

The chain couples TRBV29-1 to TRBJ1-1; 8 nucleotides agree with TRBD1. After removal of 4 bases from V and 4 bases from J, the junction contained 2 bases not matched to a gene. From germline, CDR1 is SQVTM and CDR2 ANQGSEA. The CDR3 extends over 12 amino acids. CDR3 protein: CSVGTGSTEAFF. The DNA of the CDR3 is TGCAGCGTTGGGACAGGGAGCACTGAAGCTTTCTTT.

This clonotype was counted ten times or more. The chain employs TRBV18 and TRBJ2-1; the match to TRBD2 covers 7 bases. CDR1 is KGHSH and CDR2 is LQKENI in the germline V gene. The CDR3 is 15 residues long. The V gene end was trimmed by 6 bases and the J gene end by 8 bases; junction bases not matched to a gene: 13. CDR3 nucleotides: TGTGCCAGCTCCCCGACGGGGCGGGGGTCCGATGAGCAGTTCTTC. Protein sequence: CASSPTGRGSDEQFF.

The table lists this clonotype with many counts. The CDR3 region has the DNA TGTGCCAGCAGCTTAGTGATAGGGTGGGCTTCTGAAGCTTTCTTT. Translated, it gives CASSLVIGWASEAFF. The rearrangement links TRBV11-2 to TRBJ1-1; no clear D. CDR1 is SGHAT and CDR2 is FQNNGV in the germline V gene. The CDR3 contains 15 residues. V dropped 1 base and J dropped 6 bases, with 15 bases sitting between them.

The chain carries TRBV20-1 and TRBJ1-5; D not resolved. Germline V lookup: CDR1 DFQATT, CDR2 SNEGSKA (reference sequence). The CDR3 has 14 residues. Trimming removed 5 bases from V and 0 bases from J, with 11 bases in between. Here the CDR3 DNA reads TGCAGTGCTCCCGGCCCGATTAGCAATCAGCCCCAGCATTTT. Amino acid sequence: CSAPGPISNQPQHF.

J is TRBJ1-6 and V is TRBV15; 8 bases are a match to TRBD1. Germline V gives CDR1 LNHNV, CDR2 YYDKDF (reference sequence). The CDR3 sequence is 13 residues long. Losses at the gene ends were 0 bases for V and 14 bases for J; bases not matched to a gene: 3. CDR3 bases: TGTGCCACCAGCAGAGATAGGACAGGGACCCTCCACTTT. Its protein is CATSRDRTGTLHF.

V gene TRBV10-3 combines with J gene TRBJ2-1; 9 bases match TRBD2. CDR1 is ENHRY and CDR2 is SYGVKD in the germline V gene. The CDR3 is 13 amino acids. The trim removed 11 bases at V and 3 bases at J, leaving 5 bases unmatched. The CDR3 is CAAQTSGYNEQFF. The CDR3, as DNA: TGTGCCGCCCAGACTAGCGGCTACAATGAGCAGTTCTTC.

This clonotype was recorded many times. This rearrangement joins TRBV5-1 to TRBJ2-7, with D possibly matching TRBD1 (6 bases). CDR3 size: 15 residues. The germline V and J ends were trimmed by 0 bases and 0 bases, with 10 bases remaining between them. CDR1 and CDR2 (germline): SGHRS, YFSETQ. CDR3 in amino acids: CASSLEGGHSYEQYF. For the CDR3, the DNA is TGCGCCAGCAGCTTGGAAGGGGGACACTCCTACGAGCAGTACTTC.

This chain links TRBV15 with TRBJ1-2; weak D call: TRBD1 (6 bases). Trimming took off 5 bases at V and 6 bases at J, with 13 bases between the two ends. Germline V gene data show CDR1 as LNHNV and CDR2 as YYDKDF (reference sequence). The CDR3 sequence is 13 residues long. The CDR3 here is CATSLLTGDGYTF. The CDR3 DNA reads TGTGCCACCAGCTTGCTGACAGGCGATGGCTACACCTTC.

The V gene is TRBV30, the J gene TRBJ1-1; no definite D call. The CDR3 extends over 12 amino acids. The germline V gene encodes CDR1 GTSNPN and CDR2 SVGIG (reference sequence). Between the trimmed V and J ends, which lost 5 bases and 1 base, there was a span of 8 bases. CDR3 amino acids: CAWGTANTEAFF. CDR3 sequence (DNA): TGTGCCTGGGGTACAGCGAACACTGAAGCTTTCTTT.

The chain joins TRBV3-1 to TRBJ2-7; D is uncertain. Trimming removed 4 bases at V and 4 bases at J, with 8 bases between. Per germline, CDR1 LGHDT and CDR2 YNNKEL (reference sequence). The CDR3 consists of 12 residues. DNA for the CDR3: TGTGCCAGCAGCCCGAACGTTTACGAGCAGTACTTC. Translating it yields CASSPNVYEQYF.

This clonotype came up many times. This chain joins TRBV4-2 and TRBJ2-7; 7 bases are a match to TRBD1. Germline trimming cut 1 base from V and 3 bases from J; bases unmatched to any gene: 6. Germline assignment: CDR1 LGHNA and CDR2 YNFKEQ. The CDR3 contains 15 residues. The CDR3 reads CASSQGPAGGYEQYF. The CDR3 DNA reads as TGTGCCAGCAGCCAAGGCCCCGCAGGGGGCTACGAGCAGTACTTC.

J is TRBJ1-4 and V is TRBV18; D perhaps matches TRBD1 (6 bases). Trimming took 5 bases from V and 6 from J, leaving 10 bases between them. The CDR3 spans 13 residues. Germline V gene sequence: CDR1 KGHSH, CDR2 LQKENI. The CDR3 region is CASSFRQDEKLFF. As DNA, the CDR3 is TGTGCCAGCTCATTTAGACAGGATGAAAAACTGTTTTTT.

This clonotype was counted ten times or more. The CDR3 spells CSVRSGYGYTF. CDR3 sequence (DNA): TGCAGCGTGCGCAGCGGCTATGGCTACACCTTC. This sequence joins TRBV29-1 and TRBJ1-2; D gene uncertain. The germline gives CDR1 SQVTM, CDR2 ANQGSEA. The CDR3 consists of 11 residues. Trimming removed 6 bases from V and 4 bases from J, with 9 bases in between.

The sample holds many counts of this clonotype. The rearrangement uses TRBV9 and TRBJ2-2; no definite D call. V was trimmed by 0 bases and J by 4 bases, leaving 4 bases between them. The CDR3 spans 13 residues. Germline V gene data show CDR1 as SGDLS and CDR2 as YYNGEE. The CDR3 reads CASSVAGTGELFF. DNA for the CDR3: TGTGCCAGCAGCGTAGCGGGCACCGGGGAGCTGTTTTTT.

The V call is TRBV7-2, the J call TRBJ2-3; a weak D match, TRBD2 (7 bases). Germline V gene sequence: CDR1 SGHTA, CDR2 FQGNSA. V was trimmed by 6 bases and J by 4 bases, leaving 20 bases between them. CDR3 length: 16 residues. CDR3 sequence: CASSLRGALGPDTQYF. The CDR3 region has the DNA TGTGCCAGCAGTCTTCGGGGGGCGCTAGGGCCAGATACGCAGTATTTT.

This clonotype was observed a handful of times. J is TRBJ2-2 and V is TRBV6-2 or TRBV6-3, with 7 bases fitting TRBD1. Germline V gene sequence: CDR1 MNHEY, CDR2 SVGEGT. The CDR3 totals 15 residues. V was pared by 5 bases and J by 7 bases, with 10 bases of the junction left unmatched. CDR3 sequence (DNA): TGTGCCAGCAGTCCCGGGACAGTTGACGGCGGGGAGCTGTTTTTT. This encodes CASSPGTVDGGELFF.

The CDR3 DNA is TGCAGCGTTGAACGGGGGCCGAACACTGAAGCTTTCTTT. Its translation is CSVERGPNTEAFF. The chain links TRBV29-1 to TRBJ1-1; weak D call: TRBD1 (6 bases). V lost 2 bases to trimming and J lost 1 base, with 8 bases between them. Per the germline V gene, CDR1 is SQVTM and CDR2 is ANQGSEA. The CDR3 spans 13 residues.